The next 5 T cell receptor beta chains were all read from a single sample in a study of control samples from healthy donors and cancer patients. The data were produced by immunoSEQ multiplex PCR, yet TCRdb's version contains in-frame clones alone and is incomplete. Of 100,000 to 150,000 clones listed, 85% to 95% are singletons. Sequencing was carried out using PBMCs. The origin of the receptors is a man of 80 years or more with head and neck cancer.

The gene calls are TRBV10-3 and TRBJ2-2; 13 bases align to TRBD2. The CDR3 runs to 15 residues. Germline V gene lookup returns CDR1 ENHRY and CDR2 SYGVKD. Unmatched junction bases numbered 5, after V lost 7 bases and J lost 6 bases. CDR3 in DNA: TGTGCCATCAACCCGGGACTAGCGGGATCCGGGGAGCTGTTTTTT. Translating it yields CAINPGLAGSGELFF.

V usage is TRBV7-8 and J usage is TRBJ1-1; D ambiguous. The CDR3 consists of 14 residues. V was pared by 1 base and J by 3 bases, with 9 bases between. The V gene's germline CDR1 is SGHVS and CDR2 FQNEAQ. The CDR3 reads CASSLVPSHTEAFF. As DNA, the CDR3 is TGTGCCAGCAGCTTAGTTCCGTCCCACACTGAAGCTTTCTTT.

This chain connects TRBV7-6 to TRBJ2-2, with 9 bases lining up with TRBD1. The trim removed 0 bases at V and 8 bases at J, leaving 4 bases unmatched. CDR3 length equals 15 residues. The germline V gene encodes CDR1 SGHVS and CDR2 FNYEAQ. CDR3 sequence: CASSLAGTGRGELFF. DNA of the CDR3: TGTGCCAGCAGCTTAGCCGGGACAGGGCGAGGGGAGCTGTTTTTT.

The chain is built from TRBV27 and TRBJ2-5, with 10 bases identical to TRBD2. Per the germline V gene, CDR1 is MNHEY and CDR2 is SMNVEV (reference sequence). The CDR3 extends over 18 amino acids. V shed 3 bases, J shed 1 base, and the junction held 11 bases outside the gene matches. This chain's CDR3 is CASSFTSGNWLSQETQYF. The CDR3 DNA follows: TGTGCCAGCAGTTTTACTAGCGGGAATTGGTTGTCCCAAGAGACCCAGTACTTC.

The CDR3 loop is CASSPRGDEQFF. CDR3 sequence (DNA): TGTGCCAGCAGCCCCAGGGGCGATGAGCAGTTCTTC. V is TRBV7-9 and J is TRBJ2-1, with D perhaps TRBD1 (6 bases). The CDR3 length is 12 residues. Germline assignment: CDR1 SEHNR and CDR2 FQNEAQ (reference sequence). Deletions cut 5 bases from V and 8 bases from J, with 10 bases between.